Sequencing of this T cell receptor beta chain was carried out in a study of regulatory T cells in long-lasting Graves disease. The sample's time point: newly diagnosed GD, antithyroid drugs for less than 3 months. Following extraction of RNA from PBMCs, that RNA was used to make the TCR library. This clonotype showed up many times. CDR3-region Arm-PCR and iRepertoire HTBI primers produced the TCR beta libraries. Each CDR3 protein gets one entry after TCRdb re-called the multiplex PCR reads with MiXCR. This sample has fewer than 350,000 distinct CDR3 sequences; roughly 18% occur once, and the top ten carry about 38%. Germline assignment: CDR1 SQVTM and CDR2 ANQGSEA. J lost 4 bases, V lost 3 bases, and 3 bases had no gene match. There are 13 residues in the CDR3.

The receptor was isolated from a female donor with Graves disease. The sample was peripheral blood mononuclear cells (PBMCs), taken at new diagnosis, from a patient treated with antithyroid drugs. V is TRBV29-1 and J is TRBJ1-1; TRBD1 agrees at 9 bases. This CDR3 reads CSVEGTGTTEAFF. DNA for the CDR3: TGCAGCGTTGAGGGGACAGGGACCACTGAAGCTTTCTTT.